This TCR beta chain was identified in a study of CD8+ T cells in alopecia areata. Study information: At a dose of 5 to 10 mg twice daily, oral tofacitinib was given to treated patients. Study-wide results and caveats: Against the mouse data, patients shared TCRs less clearly, possibly for HLA reasons. Higher clonality and more expanded CD8+ clones appeared in lesional than normal scalp.

Trimming left V 3 bases short and J 1 base short, with 11 bases between. Looked up from germline, CDR1 is MNHEY and CDR2 is SMNVEV (reference sequence). The length of the CDR3 is 15 residues. Points on this clone: The antigen remains unidentified.

Extracted from the samples, RNA was reverse transcribed into cDNA to serve as the sequencing template. Here immunoSEQ multiplex PCR was the method, and the copy in TCRdb shows in-frame clones only, minus some. Found here are 150,000 to 190,000 clones, around 50% of them singletons; the top ten hold 15% to 20%. Alopecia areata patients had lesional scalp punch biopsies and peripheral blood taken from them. This clonotype was obtained from a human donor with alopecia areata. This rearrangement joins TRBV27 to TRBJ2-3, with no clear D. The material sequenced was CD8+ T cells sorted from blood, taken at week 0. Here the CDR3 DNA reads TGTGCCAGCAGTTTTGTCAGAGGCGGCACAGATACGCAGTATTTT. Protein product: CASSFVRGGTDTQYF.